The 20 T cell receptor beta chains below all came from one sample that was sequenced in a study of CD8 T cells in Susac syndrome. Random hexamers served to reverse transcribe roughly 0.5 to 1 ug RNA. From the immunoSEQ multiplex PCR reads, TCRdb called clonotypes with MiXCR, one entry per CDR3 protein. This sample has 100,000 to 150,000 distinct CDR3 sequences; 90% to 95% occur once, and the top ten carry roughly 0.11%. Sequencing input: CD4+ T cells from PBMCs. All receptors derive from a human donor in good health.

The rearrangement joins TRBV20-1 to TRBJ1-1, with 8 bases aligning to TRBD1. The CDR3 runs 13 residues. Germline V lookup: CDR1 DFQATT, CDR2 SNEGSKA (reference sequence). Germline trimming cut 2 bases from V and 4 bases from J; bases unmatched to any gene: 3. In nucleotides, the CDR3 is TGCAGTGCTAGAAGAGACAGGGGCACTGAAGCTTTCTTT. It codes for CSARRDRGTEAFF.

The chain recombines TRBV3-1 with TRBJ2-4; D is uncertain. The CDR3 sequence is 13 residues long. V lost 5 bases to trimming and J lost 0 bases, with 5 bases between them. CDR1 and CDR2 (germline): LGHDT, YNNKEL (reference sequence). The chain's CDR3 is CASSETAKNIQYF. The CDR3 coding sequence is TGTGCCAGCAGCGAGACAGCCAAAAACATTCAGTACTTC.

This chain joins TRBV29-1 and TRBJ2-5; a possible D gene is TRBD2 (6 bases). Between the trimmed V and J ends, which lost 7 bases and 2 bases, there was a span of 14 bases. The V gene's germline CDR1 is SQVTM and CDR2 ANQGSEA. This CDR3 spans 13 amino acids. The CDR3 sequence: CSERDFAQETQYF. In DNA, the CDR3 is TGCAGCGAGAGGGACTTTGCACAAGAGACCCAGTACTTC.

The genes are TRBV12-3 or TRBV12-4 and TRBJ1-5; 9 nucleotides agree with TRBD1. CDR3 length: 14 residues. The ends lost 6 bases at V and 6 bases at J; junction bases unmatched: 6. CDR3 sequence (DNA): TGTGCCAGCAGCCTACAGGGGGCGATTCAGCCCCAGCATTTT. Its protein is CASSLQGAIQPQHF.

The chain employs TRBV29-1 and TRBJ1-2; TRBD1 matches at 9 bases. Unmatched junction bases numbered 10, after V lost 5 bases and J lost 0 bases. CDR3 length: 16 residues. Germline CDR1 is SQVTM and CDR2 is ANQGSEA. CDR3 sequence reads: CSVFPGQGPSNYGYTF. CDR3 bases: TGCAGCGTTTTTCCTGGACAGGGGCCCTCTAACTATGGCTACACCTTC.

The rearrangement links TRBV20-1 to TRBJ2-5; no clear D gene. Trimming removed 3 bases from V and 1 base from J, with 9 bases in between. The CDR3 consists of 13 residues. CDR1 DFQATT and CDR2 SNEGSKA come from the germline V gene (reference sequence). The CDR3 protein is CSASGQSQETQYF. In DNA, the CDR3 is TGCAGTGCTAGTGGGCAGAGCCAAGAGACCCAGTACTTC.

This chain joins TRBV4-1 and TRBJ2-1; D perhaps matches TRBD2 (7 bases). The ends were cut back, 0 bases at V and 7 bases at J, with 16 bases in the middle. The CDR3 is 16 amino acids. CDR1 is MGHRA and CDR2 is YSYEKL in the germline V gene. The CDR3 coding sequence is TGCGCCAGCAGCCAAGATGGGCAGGGGCGGGGGAATGAGCAGTTCTTC. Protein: CASSQDGQGRGNEQFF.

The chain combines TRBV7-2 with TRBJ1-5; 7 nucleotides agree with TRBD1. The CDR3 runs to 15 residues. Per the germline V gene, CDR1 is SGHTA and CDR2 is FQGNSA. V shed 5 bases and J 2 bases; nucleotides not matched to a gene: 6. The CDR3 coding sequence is TGTGCCAGCAGCGCGACCGGGACAGGCAATCAGCCCCAGCATTTT. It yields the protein CASSATGTGNQPQHF.

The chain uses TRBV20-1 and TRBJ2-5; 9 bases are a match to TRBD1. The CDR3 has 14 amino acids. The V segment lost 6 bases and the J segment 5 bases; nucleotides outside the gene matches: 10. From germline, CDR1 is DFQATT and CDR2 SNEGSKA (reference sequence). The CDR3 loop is CSAVRQGVRETQYF. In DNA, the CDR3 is TGCAGTGCCGTACGACAGGGGGTACGGGAGACCCAGTACTTC.

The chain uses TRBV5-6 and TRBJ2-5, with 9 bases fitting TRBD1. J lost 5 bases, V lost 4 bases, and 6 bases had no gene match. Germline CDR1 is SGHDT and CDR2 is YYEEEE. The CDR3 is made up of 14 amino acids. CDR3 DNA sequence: TGTGCCAGCAGCCCGGGGACAGGGACGGAGACCCAGTACTTC. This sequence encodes CASSPGTGTETQYF.

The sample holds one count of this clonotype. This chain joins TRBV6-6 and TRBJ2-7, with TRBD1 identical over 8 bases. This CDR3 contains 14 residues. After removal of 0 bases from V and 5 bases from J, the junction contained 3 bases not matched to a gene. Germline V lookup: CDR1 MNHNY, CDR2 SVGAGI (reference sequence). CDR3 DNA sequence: TGTGCCAGCAGTTACTCGACAGGGGAACACGAGCAGTACTTC. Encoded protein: CASSYSTGEHEQYF.

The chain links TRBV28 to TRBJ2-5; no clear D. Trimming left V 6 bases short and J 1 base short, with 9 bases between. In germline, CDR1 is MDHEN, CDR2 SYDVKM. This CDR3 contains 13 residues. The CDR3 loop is CASSVRAQETQYF. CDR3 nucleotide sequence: TGTGCCAGCAGCGTCCGGGCCCAAGAGACCCAGTACTTC.

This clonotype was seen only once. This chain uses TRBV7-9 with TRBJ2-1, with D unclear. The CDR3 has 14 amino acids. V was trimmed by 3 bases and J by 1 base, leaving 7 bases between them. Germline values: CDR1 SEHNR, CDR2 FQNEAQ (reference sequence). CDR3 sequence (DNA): TGTGCCAGCAGCTTCGCCCAATCCTACAATGAGCAGTTCTTC. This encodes CASSFAQSYNEQFF.

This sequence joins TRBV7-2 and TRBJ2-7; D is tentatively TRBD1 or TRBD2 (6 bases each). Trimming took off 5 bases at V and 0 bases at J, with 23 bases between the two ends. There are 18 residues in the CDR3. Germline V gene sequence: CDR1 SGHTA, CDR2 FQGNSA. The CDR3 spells CASSPSTGAGSSSYEQYF. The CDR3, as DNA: TGTGCCAGCAGCCCTTCGACGGGGGCCGGCTCTAGCTCCTACGAGCAGTACTTC.

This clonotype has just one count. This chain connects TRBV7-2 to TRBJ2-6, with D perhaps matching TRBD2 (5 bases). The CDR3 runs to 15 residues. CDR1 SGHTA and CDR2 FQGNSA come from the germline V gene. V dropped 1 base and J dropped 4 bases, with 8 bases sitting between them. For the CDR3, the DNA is TGTGCCAGCAGCTTAGAGCCGGGAGGGGCCAACGTCCTGACTTTC. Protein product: CASSLEPGGANVLTF.

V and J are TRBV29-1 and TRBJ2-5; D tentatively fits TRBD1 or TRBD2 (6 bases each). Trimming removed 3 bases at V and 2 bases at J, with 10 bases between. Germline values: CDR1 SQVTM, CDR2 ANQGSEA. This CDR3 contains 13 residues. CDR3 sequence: CSVDGGRQETQYF. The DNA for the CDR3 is TGCAGCGTTGACGGGGGCCGTCAAGAGACCCAGTACTTC.

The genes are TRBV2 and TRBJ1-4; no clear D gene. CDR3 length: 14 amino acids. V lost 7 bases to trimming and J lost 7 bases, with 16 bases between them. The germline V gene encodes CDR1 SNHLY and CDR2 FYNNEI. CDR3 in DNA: TGTGCCAGCAACCAAAAGGAAAAGGGTGAAAAACTGTTTTTT. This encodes CASNQKEKGEKLFF.

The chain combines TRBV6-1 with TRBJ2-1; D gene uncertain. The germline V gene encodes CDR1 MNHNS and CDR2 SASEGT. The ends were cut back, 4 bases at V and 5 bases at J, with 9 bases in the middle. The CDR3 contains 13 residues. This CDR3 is CASSVERHNEQFF. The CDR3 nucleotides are TGTGCCAGCAGTGTTGAGCGACACAATGAGCAGTTCTTC.

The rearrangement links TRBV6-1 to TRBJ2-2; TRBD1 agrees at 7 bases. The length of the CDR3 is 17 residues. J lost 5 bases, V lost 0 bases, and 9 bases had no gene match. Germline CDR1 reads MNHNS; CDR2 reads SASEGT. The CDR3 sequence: CASSEALRPGGTGELFF. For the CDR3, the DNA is TGTGCCAGCAGTGAAGCGCTTCGGCCAGGGGGAACCGGGGAGCTGTTTTTT.

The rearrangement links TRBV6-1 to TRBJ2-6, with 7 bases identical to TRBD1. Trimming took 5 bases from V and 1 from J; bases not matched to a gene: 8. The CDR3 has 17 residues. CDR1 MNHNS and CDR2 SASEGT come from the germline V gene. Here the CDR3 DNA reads TGTGCCAGCAGTAGTCAGGGGGTGGGTTCTGGGGCCAACGTCCTGACTTTC. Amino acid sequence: CASSSQGVGSGANVLTF.